The TCR beta chain described here comes from a study of blood T cell repertoires in COVID-19. For the study at large: From T cells, B-cell-depleted T cells, or PBMCs came the material, which was cDNA or gDNA.

Researchers sorted participants into cohorts using their self-reported clinical history. As handled by the study authors: Amplification from reference gene primers served as the basis for estimated nucleated cell counts. Repertoires were generated with immunoSEQ multiplex PCR, while TCRdb's copy carries only in-frame clones and drops some. V, J and clone size are those of that table, while D and trimming were read from the DNA. Here the sample spans fewer than 200,000 clones, over 65% being singletons. V lost 3 bases and J lost 7, with 10 bases in between. CDR3 size: 12 residues. Germline assignment: CDR1 SGHRS and CDR2 YFSETQ.

The sequencing sample was made of PBMCs or T cells enriched from blood (not recorded which). The chain has TRBV5-1 and TRBJ1-2; TRBD1 is a possible D gene (6 bases). This TCR was recovered from a woman aged 50 to 65 who had recovered from COVID-19. The DNA for the CDR3 is TGCGCCAGCAGCTCCCAGGGGCCTGGCTACACCTTC. It is translated as CASSSQGPGYTF. The complete variable domain, with remaining parts taken from reference TRBV5-1 and TRBJ1-2, reads KAGVTQTPRYLIKTRGQQVTLSCSPISGHRSVSWYQQTPGQGLQFLFEYFSETQRNKGNFPGRFSGRQFSNSRSEMNVSTLELGDSALYLCASSSQGPGYTFGSGTRLTVV.